The 22 T cell receptor beta chains in this list originate from one sample, sequenced in a study of human T cells and chemical hapten exposure. Documented time point: pre-sensitization, week 0. Treatment: therapeutic diphenylcyclopropenone sensitization with weekly scalp DPC. TCRdb called the RACE reads again in MiXCR, with one record for every CDR3 protein. The sample has over 300,000 distinct CDR3 sequences, roughly 4.6% seen once; the top ten hold around 2.6%. The specimen comprised whole blood, sampled in connection with sensitization to the hapten diphenylcyclopropenone (DPC). The receptors were gathered from a woman aged 45 to 65 with alopecia areata. Some clones in this sample may be carry-over from other donors' samples.

The chain uses TRBV6-1 and TRBJ1-4; 8 bases are a match to TRBD1. The CDR3 spans 17 residues. The germline V gene encodes CDR1 MNHNS and CDR2 SASEGT. The V gene end was trimmed by 6 bases and the J gene end by 3 bases; junction bases not matched to a gene: 12. The CDR3 spells CASSPLGQALPNEKLFF. The CDR3 bases are TGTGCCAGCAGCCCTCTGGGACAGGCTCTCCCTAATGAAAAACTGTTTTTT.

This clonotype appeared many times. V usage is TRBV7-9 and J usage is TRBJ2-5; 7 bases match TRBD2. The germline V gene encodes CDR1 SEHNR and CDR2 FQNEAQ (reference sequence). This CDR3 is 20 amino acids long. Germline trimming cut 4 bases from V and 3 bases from J; bases unmatched to any gene: 23. Here the CDR3 reads CASSSLPGLRTTTTKETQYF. The CDR3, as DNA: TGTGCCAGCAGCTCGCTCCCGGGACTACGAACTACCACGACCAAAGAGACCCAGTACTTC. Full variable domain (outside the CDR3, taken from reference TRBV7-9 and TRBJ2-5): DTGVSQNPRHKITKRGQNVTFRCDPISEHNRLYWYRQTLGQGPEFLTYFQNEAQLEKSRLLSDRFSAERPKGSFSTLEIQRTEQGDSAMYLCASSSLPGLRTTTTKETQYFGPGTRLLVL.

This clonotype was recorded many times. V gene TRBV9 combines with J gene TRBJ2-3; D gene unclear. The CDR3 is made up of 14 amino acids. V lost 4 bases to trimming and J lost 0 bases, with 9 bases between them. CDR1 SGDLS and CDR2 YYNGEE come from the germline V gene. The chain's CDR3 is CASSISRSTDTQYF. The CDR3 DNA reads TGTGCCAGCAGCATTAGCCGAAGCACAGATACGCAGTATTTT. The variable domain in full, with the rest retrieved from reference TRBV9 and TRBJ2-3, is DSGVTQTPKHLITATGQRVTLRCSPRSGDLSVYWYQQSLDQGLQFLIQYYNGEERAKGNILERFSAQQFPDLHSELNLSSLELGDSALYFCASSISRSTDTQYFGPGTRLTVL.

This clonotype appeared a few times. The V gene is TRBV29-1, the J gene TRBJ1-2; possible D gene TRBD1, 5 bases. The CDR3 runs to 13 residues. With 4 bases removed from V and 9 bases from J, the gap between germline ends came to 18 bases. Germline CDR1 SQVTM, CDR2 ANQGSEA. The CDR3 loop is CSVVPPGTRRYTF. The CDR3 DNA sequence: TGCAGCGTTGTCCCTCCGGGGACCAGGCGCTACACCTTC.

This clonotype was observed many times. The chain carries TRBV6-2 or TRBV6-3 and TRBJ2-3; 9 bases match TRBD2. The junction had 0 bases not matched to a gene; V was cut back by 0 bases and J by 2 bases. The CDR3 length is 15 residues. Germline V gives CDR1 MNHEY, CDR2 SVGEGT. CDR3 region: CASSYSGLATDTQYF. The CDR3 coding sequence is TGTGCCAGCAGTTACTCGGGACTAGCCACAGATACGCAGTATTTT.

This clonotype came up many times. This chain connects TRBV10-3 to TRBJ2-1, with TRBD2 identical over 9 bases. The CDR3 totals 15 residues. J lost 4 bases, V lost 2 bases, and 3 bases had no gene match. CDR1 ENHRY and CDR2 SYGVKD come from the germline V gene. This CDR3 reads CAISETSGRYNEQFF. The CDR3 DNA follows: TGTGCCATCAGTGAGACTAGCGGGCGATACAATGAGCAGTTCTTC.

This clonotype was counted a few times. V usage is TRBV9 and J usage is TRBJ2-7, with a tentative D call TRBD1 (5 bases). With 0 bases removed from V and 0 bases from J, the gap between germline ends came to 10 bases. Germline values: CDR1 SGDLS, CDR2 YYNGEE. The CDR3 covers 15 residues. The CDR3 nucleotides are TGTGCCAGCAGCGTAGGCTCAGGGAACTCCTACGAGCAGTACTTC. Translating gives CASSVGSGNSYEQYF.

The table lists this clonotype with a few counts. The rearrangement joins TRBV5-1 to TRBJ2-2; D call uncertain. This CDR3 region has 12 residues. The V end was cut by 7 bases, the J end by 7 bases, with 11 bases between. Germline V CDR1 and CDR2: SGHRS, YFSETQ. The CDR3 reads CASRRIGGELFF. CDR3 nucleotide sequence: TGCGCCAGCCGCCGCATCGGCGGGGAGCTGTTTTTT.

This clonotype was recorded many times. The chain links TRBV4-1 to TRBJ2-4; 14 nucleotides agree with TRBD2. Trimming at V came to 4 bases and at J to 0 bases, leaving 8 bases not matched to a gene. The CDR3 extends over 19 amino acids. The germline V gene encodes CDR1 MGHRA and CDR2 YSYEKL. The CDR3 is CASSLDGLAGGGAKNIQYF. DNA for the CDR3: TGCGCCAGCAGCCTGGACGGACTAGCGGGGGGAGGAGCCAAAAACATTCAGTACTTC.

This chain joins TRBV29-1 and TRBJ2-3, with no clear D. This CDR3 has 15 residues. Germline-derived CDR1 and CDR2 are SQVTM and ANQGSEA. Trimming took 4 bases from V and 0 from J, leaving 14 bases between them. The CDR3 DNA reads TGCAGCGTTGCCACTTTGGTCGACAGCACAGATACGCAGTATTTT. The encoded protein is CSVATLVDSTDTQYF.

V gene TRBV3-1 combines with J gene TRBJ2-3; D gene uncertain. This CDR3 has 13 amino acids. Trimming removed 9 bases from V and 0 bases from J, with 10 bases in between. The V gene's germline CDR1 is LGHDT and CDR2 YNNKEL (reference sequence). DNA of the CDR3: TGTGCCAGTGGGGTTCTTAGCACAGATACGCAGTATTTT. Encoded protein: CASGVLSTDTQYF.

There are many counts of this clonotype. The gene calls are TRBV25-1 and TRBJ2-7; 8 bases are a match to TRBD2. The CDR3 runs to 14 residues. CDR1 MGHDK and CDR2 SYGVNS come from the germline V gene. Trimming took 7 bases from V and 3 from J; bases not matched to a gene: 8. CDR3 coding DNA: TGTGCCAGCACAGCTAGCGGGCCGTACTACGAGCAGTACTTC. This sequence encodes CASTASGPYYEQYF.

The sample holds many counts of this clonotype. Here the CDR3 DNA reads TGTGCCAGCAGTTTAATCGGAGCTAACTATGGCTACACCTTC. This gives the protein CASSLIGANYGYTF. V and J are TRBV12-3 or TRBV12-4 and TRBJ1-2, with D hard to call. CDR3 size: 14 residues. Between the trimmed V and J ends, which lost 2 bases and 0 bases, there was a span of 7 bases.

The chain joins TRBV20-1 to TRBJ1-1; D possibly corresponds to TRBD1 (5 bases). CDR3 size: 10 residues. Germline CDR1 and CDR2: DFQATT and SNEGSKA (reference sequence). CDR3 amino acids: CSAGSTEAFF. In nucleotides, the CDR3 is TGCAGCGCAGGGAGCACTGAAGCTTTCTTT.

The chain has TRBV27 and TRBJ1-5; no clear D. V shed 6 bases and J shed 3 bases, with 6 bases lying between them. The CDR3 is 12 amino acids. Germline-derived CDR1 and CDR2 are MNHEY and SMNVEV (reference sequence). CDR3: CASSFHNQPQHF. CDR3 in DNA: TGTGCCAGCAGCTTCCACAATCAGCCCCAGCATTTT.

V is TRBV7-9 and J is TRBJ1-2, with TRBD1 matching 9 bases. J gave up 7 bases and V 5 bases, and 11 bases lay outside the gene matches. This CDR3 is 15 amino acids long. From germline, CDR1 is SEHNR and CDR2 FQNEAQ (reference sequence). Here the CDR3 reads CASSPFGTGTRGYTF. The CDR3 DNA is TGTGCCAGCAGCCCTTTCGGGACAGGGACTCGTGGCTACACCTTC. Full variable domain (outside the CDR3, taken from reference TRBV7-9 and TRBJ1-2): DTGVSQNPRHKITKRGQNVTFRCDPISEHNRLYWYRQTLGQGPEFLTYFQNEAQLEKSRLLSDRFSAERPKGSFSTLEIQRTEQGDSAMYLCASSPFGTGTRGYTFGSGTRLTVV.

The table lists this clonotype with many counts. J is TRBJ2-7 and V is TRBV28; 9 nucleotides align to TRBD1. Per the germline V gene, CDR1 is MDHEN and CDR2 is SYDVKM. V lost 6 bases to trimming and J lost 0 bases; unmatched junction nucleotides: 0. The CDR3 loop spans 13 amino acids. CDR3 in amino acids: CASRGQGSYEQYF. As DNA, the CDR3 is TGTGCCAGCAGGGGACAGGGCTCCTACGAGCAGTACTTC.

There are many counts of this clonotype. The chain links TRBV6-5 to TRBJ1-5; D gene unclear. The V gene's germline CDR1 is MNHEY and CDR2 SVGAGI. Trimming removed 6 bases from V and 0 bases from J, with 9 bases in between. There are 14 residues in the CDR3. CDR3 amino acids: CASRPGPSNQPQHF. In nucleotides, the CDR3 is TGTGCCAGCAGACCGGGTCCTAGCAATCAGCCCCAGCATTTT.

This clonotype was seen a handful of times. The chain employs TRBV12-3 or TRBV12-4 and TRBJ1-5; D is uncertain. The V end lost 6 bases, the J end lost 5 bases, and 11 bases lay between the germline ends. The CDR3 contains 13 residues. The DNA for the CDR3 is TGTGCCAGCAGCCCGAGGCGCCATCAGCCCCAGCATTTT. Translation gives CASSPRRHQPQHF.

This chain joins TRBV29-1 and TRBJ1-5; possible D gene TRBD1, 5 bases. The germline V gene encodes CDR1 SQVTM and CDR2 ANQGSEA. The CDR3 is 14 amino acids. V was shortened by 4 bases and J by 4 bases, with 14 bases between the two germline ends. CDR3 coding DNA: TGCAGCGTTGTAGGGGACGGTCTTAATCAGCCCCAGCATTTT. The encoded protein is CSVVGDGLNQPQHF.

This clonotype was observed many times. V is TRBV12-3 or TRBV12-4 and J is TRBJ2-7, with 7 bases matching TRBD2. After removal of 7 bases from V and 6 bases from J, the junction contained 6 bases not matched to a gene. The CDR3 length is 12 residues. Written as DNA, the CDR3 is TGTGCCAGCAAAGGGCGGGAGTCCGAGCAGTACTTC. This gives the protein CASKGRESEQYF.

This rearrangement joins TRBV7-9 to TRBJ2-2; no clear D gene. From germline, CDR1 is SEHNR and CDR2 FQNEAQ (reference sequence). The CDR3 has 15 amino acids. V lost 3 bases and J 5 bases, leaving 13 bases between the germline ends. The CDR3 loop reads CASSFLLPFTGELFF. In nucleotides, the CDR3 is TGTGCCAGCAGCTTCCTCCTGCCTTTTACCGGGGAGCTGTTTTTT.